Each of the 11 T cell receptor beta chains below was sequenced from the same sample in a study of human T cells and chemical hapten exposure (dated by TCRdb to the early 2020s). Per the publication, the time point label means: healthy volunteer bleed at 6 weeks. Total RNA was isolated from unfractionated whole blood collected in Tempus Blood RNA tubes. To prepare the library, RACE was applied. Sequencing was carried out with a NextSeq 500. In-frame beta chains were kept once TCRdb had trimmed the public reads at Q25 with fastp and called clones with MiXCR. Identical CDR3 proteins give one entry, which carries the most common genes and DNA. The table for this sample lists fewer than 100,000 distinct CDR3 sequences; roughly 7.9% of them were counted only once. The top ten clones comprise 1.7% of the sample. The sequencing input was whole blood. The receptors shown here come from a female donor in good health. Some clones in this sample may be carry-over from other donors' samples.

Here the CDR3 reads CASSQVLRLGRISEAFF. As DNA, the CDR3 is TGTGCCAGCAGCCAAGTCTTGAGGCTCGGACGGATCTCTGAAGCTTTCTTT. The chain couples TRBV14 to TRBJ1-1; D unresolved. The CDR3 runs to 17 residues. Germline V lookup: CDR1 SGHDN, CDR2 FVKESK. The V and J ends lost 1 base and 6 bases respectively, with 21 bases between them.

The chain recombines TRBV5-1 with TRBJ2-2, with unresolved D. The V gene lost 6 bases and the J gene lost 6 bases, with 24 bases spanning the gap. The CDR3 has 17 amino acids. CDR1 and CDR2 from the germline V gene are SGHRS and YFSETQ. The CDR3 loop reads CASTPARGSFVAGELFF. The CDR3, as DNA: TGCGCCAGCACCCCTGCACGCGGCTCCTTTGTCGCCGGGGAGCTGTTTTTT. Looking up the rest from reference TRBV5-1 and TRBJ2-2 gives the full variable domain: KAGVTQTPRYLIKTRGQQVTLSCSPISGHRSVSWYQQTPGQGLQFLFEYFSETQRNKGNFPGRFSGRQFSNSRSEMNVSTLELGDSALYLCASTPARGSFVAGELFFGEGSRLTVL.

The chain has TRBV12-3 or TRBV12-4 and TRBJ2-1; D remains unclear. This CDR3 comprises 12 residues. Trimming took 2 bases from V and 8 from J, leaving 7 bases between them. The CDR3 reads CASSLSAHEQFF. CDR3 in DNA: TGTGCCAGCAGTTTAAGTGCCCATGAGCAGTTCTTC.

This clonotype was counted many times. The chain combines TRBV4-2 with TRBJ2-3; D remains unclear. The CDR3 is 18 residues long. V gave up 1 base and J gave up 0 bases, with 17 bases separating them. Germline V CDR1 and CDR2: LGHNA, YNFKEQ. The CDR3 is CASSQGPGYETSTDTQYF. The CDR3 DNA follows: TGTGCCAGCAGCCAAGGGCCAGGTTATGAGACTAGCACAGATACGCAGTATTTT.

This clonotype has at least ten counts. V and J are TRBV9 and TRBJ2-5; a possible D gene is TRBD2 (6 bases). This CDR3 contains 15 residues. Germline CDR1 SGDLS, CDR2 YYNGEE. V lost 1 base, J lost 2 bases, and 12 bases lay in between. The CDR3 DNA follows: TGTGCCAGCAGCGTATCCCCTGGGAGGCAAGAGACCCAGTACTTC. This codes for CASSVSPGRQETQYF.

As to this clonotype: This could be a read error, since a much larger clone is one nucleotide away. DNA of the CDR3: TGTGCCAGTAGTATGGGACGACAGGGGCGCCACGGGGAGCCGTTTTTT. Translated: CASSMGRQGRHGEPFF. The chain combines TRBV19 with TRBJ2-2, with TRBD1 matching 8 bases. The CDR3 runs to 16 residues. CDR1 and CDR2 from the germline V gene are LNHDA and SQIVND (reference sequence).

This clonotype was recorded only once. A much larger clone is a single base away; this may be a read error. The V call is TRBV20-1, the J call TRBJ2-7, with D perhaps TRBD1 or TRBD2 (7 bases each). There are 15 residues in the CDR3. CDR1 is DFQATT and CDR2 is SNEGSKA in the germline V gene (reference sequence). The germline V and J ends were trimmed by 5 bases and 2 bases, with 19 bases remaining between them. In DNA, the CDR3 is TGCAGTGCTGGCCCGGTACAGGGGAGGGCCTACGAGCAGTACTTC. Protein sequence: CSAGPVQGRAYEQYF.

The sample holds many counts of this clonotype. The chain couples TRBV20-1 to TRBJ2-5; the D is unclear. V lost 0 bases to trimming and J lost 2 bases, with 10 bases between them. CDR1 and CDR2 from the germline V gene are DFQATT and SNEGSKA (reference sequence). The CDR3 is 14 residues long. The CDR3 nucleotides are TGCAGTGCTAGAGACCCTTGGGGACAAGAGACCCAGTACTTC. Its protein product is CSARDPWGQETQYF.

There are a few counts of this clonotype. V is TRBV7-2 and J is TRBJ2-3, with D possibly TRBD2 on 5 matching bases. The CDR3 contains 16 residues. Per germline, CDR1 SGHTA and CDR2 FQGNSA. V was shortened by 1 base and J by 1 base, with 12 bases between the two germline ends. The DNA for the CDR3 is TGTGCCAGCAGCTTAGGGGCGGGCGGGCGCACAGATACGCAGTATTTT. Protein sequence: CASSLGAGGRTDTQYF.

The rearrangement links TRBV5-4 to TRBJ2-1, with 7 bases identical to TRBD1. Trimming removed 4 bases from V and 9 bases from J; junction bases left unmatched: 7. CDR1 is SGHNT and CDR2 is YYREEE in the germline V gene (reference sequence). The CDR3 consists of 13 residues. The CDR3 reads CASSSGTVTEQFF. The CDR3 nucleotides are TGTGCCAGCAGCAGTGGGACAGTAACTGAGCAGTTCTTC.

The sample holds a few counts of this clonotype. The chain employs TRBV29-1 and TRBJ2-3; no clear D. Germline CDR1 and CDR2: SQVTM and ANQGSEA. Trimming took off 3 bases at V and 5 bases at J, with 15 bases between the two ends. The CDR3 sequence is 14 residues long. Written as DNA, the CDR3 is TGCAGCGTTGATATGCAGCTAAATAGAGATACGCAGTATTTT. It is translated as CSVDMQLNRDTQYF.